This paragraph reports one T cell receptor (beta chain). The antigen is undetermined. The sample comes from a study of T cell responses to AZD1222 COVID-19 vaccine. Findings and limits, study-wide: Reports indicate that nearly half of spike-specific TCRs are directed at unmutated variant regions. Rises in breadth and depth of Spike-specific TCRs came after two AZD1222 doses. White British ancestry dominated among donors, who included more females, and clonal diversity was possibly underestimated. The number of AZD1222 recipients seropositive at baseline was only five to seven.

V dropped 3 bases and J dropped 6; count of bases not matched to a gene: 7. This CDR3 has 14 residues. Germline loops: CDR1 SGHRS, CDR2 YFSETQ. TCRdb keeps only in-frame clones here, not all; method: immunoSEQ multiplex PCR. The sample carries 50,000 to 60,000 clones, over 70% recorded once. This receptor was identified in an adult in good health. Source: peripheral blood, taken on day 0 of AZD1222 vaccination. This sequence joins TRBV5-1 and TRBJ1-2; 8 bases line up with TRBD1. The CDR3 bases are TGCGCCAGCAGCTATACAGGGGGACAGGATGGCTACACCTTC. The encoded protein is CASSYTGGQDGYTF.